This T cell receptor beta chain was sequenced for a study of tumor-infiltrating lymphocytes in oesophageal squamous cell carcinoma. TCRdb fed the PCR reads into MiXCR, producing one record per CDR3 protein. The sample contains roughly 10,000 distinct CDR3 sequences, approximately 62% of which appear only once. In germline, CDR1 is SGHVS, CDR2 FNYEAQ. CDR3 length: 14 residues. This rearrangement joins TRBV7-6 to TRBJ2-1; 8 nucleotides agree with TRBD2. The DNA end lines up better with TRBJ2-7; the J call may be wrong. The sequence derives from a male donor with esophageal squamous cell carcinoma. The specimen sequenced was esophageal tumor tissue. The CDR3 is CASSLSGGSYEQYF. CDR3 sequence (DNA): TGTGCCAGCAGCTTAAGCGGGGGTTCCTACGAGCAGTACTTC.